What follows describes a single T cell receptor beta chain. The target antigen is unknown. Germline trimming cut 5 bases from V and 2 bases from J; bases unmatched to any gene: 4. The CDR3 runs to 14 residues. CDR1 and CDR2 (germline): SGHTA, FQGTGA. An equimolar mix of two oligonucleotides served as the beta constant-region primer for TRBC1 and TRBC2. Four rounds of PCR amplified the ligated cDNA using nested alpha and beta constant-region primers plus SP2. TCRdb processed the UMI-ligation and nested PCR reads anew with MiXCR; each CDR3 protein has one entry. The sample contains more than 95,000 distinct CDR3 sequences, around 15% of which appear only once. The sample originates from a study of naive and memory T cell subsets. Findings and caveats of the study: Possibly reflecting memory cells re-expressing CD45RA, a few larger clonotypes occurred in naive repertoires, especially CD8.

The rearrangement joins TRBV7-3 to TRBJ2-3, with 7 positions matching TRBD1. The TCR sequence derives from a human donor in good health. The sample consisted of naive CD8+ T cells from blood. The CDR3 bases are TGTGCCAGCAGCACGGGGACAGCCACAGATACGCAGTATTTT. Protein product: CASSTGTATDTQYF. Complete variable domain (other parts from reference TRBV7-3 and TRBJ2-3): GAGVSQTPSNKVTEKGKYVELRCDPISGHTALYWYRQSLGQGPEFLIYFQGTGAADDSGLPNDRFFAVRPEGSVSTLKIQRTERGDSAVYLCASSTGTATDTQYFGPGTRLTVL.